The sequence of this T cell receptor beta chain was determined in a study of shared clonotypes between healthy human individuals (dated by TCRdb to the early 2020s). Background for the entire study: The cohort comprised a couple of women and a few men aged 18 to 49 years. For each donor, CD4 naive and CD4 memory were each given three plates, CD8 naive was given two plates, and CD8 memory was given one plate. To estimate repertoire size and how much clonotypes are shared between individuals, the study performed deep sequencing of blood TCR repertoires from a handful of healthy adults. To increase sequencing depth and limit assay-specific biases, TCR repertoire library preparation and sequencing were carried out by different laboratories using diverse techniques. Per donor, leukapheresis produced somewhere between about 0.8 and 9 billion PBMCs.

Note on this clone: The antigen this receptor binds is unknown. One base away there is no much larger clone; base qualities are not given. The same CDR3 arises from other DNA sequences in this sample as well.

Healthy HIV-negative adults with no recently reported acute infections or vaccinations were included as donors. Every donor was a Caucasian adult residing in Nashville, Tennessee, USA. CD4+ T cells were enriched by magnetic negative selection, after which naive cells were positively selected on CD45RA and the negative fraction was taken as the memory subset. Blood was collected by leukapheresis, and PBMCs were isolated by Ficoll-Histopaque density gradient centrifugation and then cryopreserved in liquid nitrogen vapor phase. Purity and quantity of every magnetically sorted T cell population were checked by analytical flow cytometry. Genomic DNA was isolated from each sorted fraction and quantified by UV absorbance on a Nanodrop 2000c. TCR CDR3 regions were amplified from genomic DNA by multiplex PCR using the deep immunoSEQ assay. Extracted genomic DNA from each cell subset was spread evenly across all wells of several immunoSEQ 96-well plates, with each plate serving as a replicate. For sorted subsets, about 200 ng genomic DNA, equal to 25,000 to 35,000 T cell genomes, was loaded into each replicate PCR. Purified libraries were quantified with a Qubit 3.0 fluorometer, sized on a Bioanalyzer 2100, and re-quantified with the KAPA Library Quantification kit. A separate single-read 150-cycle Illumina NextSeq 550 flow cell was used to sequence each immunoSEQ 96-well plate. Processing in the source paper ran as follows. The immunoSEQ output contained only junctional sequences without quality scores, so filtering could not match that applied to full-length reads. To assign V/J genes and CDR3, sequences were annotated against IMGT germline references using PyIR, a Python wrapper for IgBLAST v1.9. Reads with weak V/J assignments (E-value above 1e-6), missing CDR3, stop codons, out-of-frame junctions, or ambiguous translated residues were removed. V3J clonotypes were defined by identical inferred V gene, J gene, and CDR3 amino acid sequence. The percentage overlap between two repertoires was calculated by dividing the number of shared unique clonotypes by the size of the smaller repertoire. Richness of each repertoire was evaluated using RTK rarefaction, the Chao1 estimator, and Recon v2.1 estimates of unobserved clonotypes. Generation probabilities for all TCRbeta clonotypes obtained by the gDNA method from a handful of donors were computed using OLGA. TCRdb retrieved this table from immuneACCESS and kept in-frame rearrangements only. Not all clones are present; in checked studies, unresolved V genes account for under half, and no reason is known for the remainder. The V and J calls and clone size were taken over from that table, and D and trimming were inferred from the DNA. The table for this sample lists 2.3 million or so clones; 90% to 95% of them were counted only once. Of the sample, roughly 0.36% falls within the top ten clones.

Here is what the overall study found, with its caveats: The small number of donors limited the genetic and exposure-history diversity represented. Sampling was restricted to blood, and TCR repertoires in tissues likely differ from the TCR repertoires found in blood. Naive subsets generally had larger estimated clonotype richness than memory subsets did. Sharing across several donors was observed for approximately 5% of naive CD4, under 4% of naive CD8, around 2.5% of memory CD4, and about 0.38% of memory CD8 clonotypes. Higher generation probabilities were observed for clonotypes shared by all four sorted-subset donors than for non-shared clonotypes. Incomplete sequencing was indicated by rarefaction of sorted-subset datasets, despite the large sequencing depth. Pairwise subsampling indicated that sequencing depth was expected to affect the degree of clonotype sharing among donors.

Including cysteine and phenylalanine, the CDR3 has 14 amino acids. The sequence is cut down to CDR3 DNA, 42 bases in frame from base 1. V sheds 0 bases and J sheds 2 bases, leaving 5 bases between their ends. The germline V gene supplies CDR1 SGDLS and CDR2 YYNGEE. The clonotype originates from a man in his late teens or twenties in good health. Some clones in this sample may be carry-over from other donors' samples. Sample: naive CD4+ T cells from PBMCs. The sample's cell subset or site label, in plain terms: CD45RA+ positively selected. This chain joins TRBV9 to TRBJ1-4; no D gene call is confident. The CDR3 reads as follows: CASSVAGTNEKLFF. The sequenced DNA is TGTGCCAGCAGCGTAGCGGGGACTAATGAAAAACTGTTTTTT. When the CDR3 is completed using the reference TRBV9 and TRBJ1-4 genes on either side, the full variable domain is DSGVTQTPKHLITATGQRVTLRCSPRSGDLSVYWYQQSLDQGLQFLIQYYNGEERAKGNILERFSAQQFPDLHSELNLSSLELGDSALYFCASSVAGTNEKLFFGSGTQLSVL.